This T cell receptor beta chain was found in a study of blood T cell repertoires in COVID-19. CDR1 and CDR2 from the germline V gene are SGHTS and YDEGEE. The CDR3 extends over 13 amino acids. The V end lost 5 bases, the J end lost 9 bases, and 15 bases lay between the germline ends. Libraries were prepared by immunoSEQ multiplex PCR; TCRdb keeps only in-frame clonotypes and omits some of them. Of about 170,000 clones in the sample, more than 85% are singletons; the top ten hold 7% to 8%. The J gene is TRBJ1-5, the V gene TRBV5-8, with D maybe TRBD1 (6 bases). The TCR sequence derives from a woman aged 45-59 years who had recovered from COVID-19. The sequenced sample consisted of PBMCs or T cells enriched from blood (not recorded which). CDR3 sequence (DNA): TGTGCCAGCAGTCCAGGGGCTGAACTGCCCCAGCATTTT. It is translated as CASSPGAELPQHF.